The clone carrying this TCR beta chain was seen repeatedly, ten times or more. Its target is not known. This entry is derived from a study of human T cells and chemical hapten exposure. Overall study context: Enrolled patients were predominantly female and had alopecia areata, totalis or universalis. There were per-sample TCR yield variations, arising mainly from small pooled library volume differences.

TCRdb recomputed calls from the RACE reads with MiXCR, one row per CDR3 protein. This sample carries just over 70,000 distinct CDR3 sequences, 11% of them seen once, and the ten largest clones take roughly 1.3%. Study conclusions and caveats: The study found expanded TCRs formed significantly more large CDR3 similarity clusters than controls.

V lost 5 bases and J lost 1; bases outside the gene matches: 11. The CDR3 covers 17 residues. Germline-derived CDR1 and CDR2 are SGHAT and FQNNGV. Sample time point: patch test 3, about 24 weeks after DPC sensitization. Indicated treatment: therapeutic diphenylcyclopropenone sensitization with weekly scalp DPC. The sequence was obtained from a woman in her fifties or sixties with alopecia areata. Some clones in this sample may be carry-over from other donors' samples. The chain couples TRBV11-2 to TRBJ1-5; 7 bases match TRBD1. The sample consisted of whole blood, taken in connection with sensitization to the hapten diphenylcyclopropenone (DPC). The DNA for the CDR3 is TGTGCCAGCAGCCCCAACCCATCACAGGGGAGCAATCAGCCCCAGCATTTT. Translating it yields CASSPNPSQGSNQPQHF.